The 25 T cell receptor beta chains given below trace back to one sample, sequenced in a study of OX40 agonist ivuxolimab in advanced cancers. Sequencing was performed with immunoSEQ multiplex PCR; in TCRdb, only in-frame clones are kept and a portion is missing. Among tens of thousands of clones, nearly 90% were seen once, and the ten largest hold about 0.28%. The input for sequencing was CD4+ or CD8+ T cells sorted from blood, taken in a trial of the OX40 agonist ivuxolimab. The origin of the receptors is an adult with an advanced solid tumor such as melanoma, head and neck, liver or kidney cancer.

The chain uses TRBV19 and TRBJ2-7; possible D gene TRBD1, 6 bases. The CDR3 has 12 residues. The V gene's germline CDR1 is LNHDA and CDR2 SQIVND (reference sequence). V was cut by 4 bases and J by 4 bases, with 8 bases left in between. The CDR3 region has the DNA TGTGCCAGTAGTAGCGACAGGTACGAGCAGTACTTC. It codes for CASSSDRYEQYF.

The sample holds one count of this clone. V is TRBV7-2 and J is TRBJ2-2, with D possibly called TRBD1 or TRBD2 (5 bases each). The CDR3 totals 14 residues. Germline lookup yields CDR1 SGHTA and CDR2 FQGNSA. V was shortened by 4 bases and J by 7 bases, with 13 bases between the two germline ends. This CDR3 reads CASSSSRAGGELFF. Written as DNA, the CDR3 is TGTGCCAGCAGCTCAAGCAGGGCGGGCGGGGAGCTGTTTTTT.

This sequence joins TRBV4-1 and TRBJ2-5, with D possibly being TRBD1 (6 bases). Trimming took off 0 bases at V and 5 bases at J, with 19 bases between the two ends. Germline V gives CDR1 MGHRA, CDR2 YSYEKL. The CDR3 consists of 17 residues. The CDR3 DNA follows: TGCGCCAGCAGCCAAGAAGGTGGGCAGGCCAGGGGTGAGACCCAGTACTTC. It is translated as CASSQEGGQARGETQYF.

This clone was observed a single time. J is TRBJ2-7 and V is TRBV12-5; the match to TRBD1 covers 7 bases. Trimming took 1 base from V and 5 from J; bases not matched to a gene: 8. CDR3 length: 15 amino acids. The germline V gene encodes CDR1 LGHNT and CDR2 FRNRAP. This CDR3 reads CASGLGQGQSDEQYF. CDR3 in DNA: TGTGCTAGTGGTTTGGGACAGGGTCAGTCCGACGAGCAGTACTTC.

The rearrangement links TRBV19 to TRBJ2-1, with TRBD2 matching 11 bases. Per germline, CDR1 LNHDA and CDR2 SQIVND (reference sequence). The CDR3 is 15 residues long. J lost 9 bases, V lost 1 base, and 5 bases had no gene match. CDR3: CASSIGLAGGVEQFF. Written as DNA, the CDR3 is TGTGCCAGTAGTATAGGGCTAGCGGGGGGAGTTGAGCAGTTCTTC. The full variable domain, rest sourced from reference TRBV19 and TRBJ2-1, is DGGITQSPKYLFRKEGQNVTLSCEQNLNHDAMYWYRQDPGQGLRLIYYSQIVNDFQKGDIAEGYSVSREKKESFPLTVTSAQKNPTAFYLCASSIGLAGGVEQFFGPGTRLTVL.

The chain is built from TRBV5-6 and TRBJ2-5; the match to TRBD1 covers 7 bases. This CDR3 is 15 amino acids long. The germline gives CDR1 SGHDT, CDR2 YYEEEE. V was clipped by 0 bases and J by 3 bases; unmatched bases: 5. This CDR3 reads CASSLGYTGEETQYF. Written as DNA, the CDR3 is TGTGCCAGCAGCTTGGGCTATACAGGGGAAGAGACCCAGTACTTC.

The genes are TRBV5-1 and TRBJ2-3; 10 bases line up with TRBD2. J gave up 1 base and V 0 bases, and 2 bases lay outside the gene matches. From germline, CDR1 is SGHRS and CDR2 YFSETQ. The CDR3 runs to 16 residues. CDR3 protein: CASSLGTSGGTDTQYF. In DNA form, the CDR3 reads TGCGCCAGCAGCTTGGGCACTAGCGGGGGCACAGATACGCAGTATTTT.

The chain employs TRBV2 and TRBJ1-3, with 7 bases aligning to TRBD1. J was trimmed by 3 bases and V by 2 bases; bases with no gene match: 7. This CDR3 region has 16 residues. Germline values: CDR1 SNHLY, CDR2 FYNNEI. CDR3 sequence reads: CASSETATGVGNTIYF. CDR3 nucleotide sequence: TGTGCCAGCAGTGAAACCGCTACAGGGGTTGGAAACACCATATATTTT.

This rearrangement joins TRBV6-1 to TRBJ1-4; no clear D. V was cut by 5 bases and J by 6 bases, with 16 bases left in between. The CDR3 consists of 15 residues. Germline lookup yields CDR1 MNHNS and CDR2 SASEGT. The CDR3 sequence is CASSKMDPSDEKLFF. DNA for the CDR3: TGTGCCAGCAGTAAAATGGACCCGTCGGATGAAAAACTGTTTTTT.

To note about this clone: The sample carries other DNA sequences with the same CDR3. This chain connects TRBV27 to TRBJ2-2, with 8 bases lining up with TRBD1. V trimming: 8 bases; J trimming: 1 base; junction bases outside the gene matches: 6. This CDR3 region has 15 residues. Per the germline V gene, CDR1 is MNHEY and CDR2 is SMNVEV (reference sequence). This chain's CDR3 is CASSLGQGNTGELFF. The CDR3 DNA is TGTGCCAGCTCATTAGGACAGGGGAACACCGGGGAGCTGTTTTTT.

The chain carries TRBV19 and TRBJ2-3; 8 nucleotides match TRBD2. V trimming: 5 bases; J trimming: 3 bases; junction bases outside the gene matches: 7. Germline CDR1 reads LNHDA; CDR2 reads SQIVND (reference sequence). This CDR3 is 15 amino acids long. The CDR3 nucleotides read TGTGCCAGTAGTGTCGGGGGGGCGAGAACAGATACGCAGTATTTT. Encoded protein: CASSVGGARTDTQYF.

The chain links TRBV2 to TRBJ2-1; D perhaps matches TRBD1 (5 bases). V was shortened by 6 bases and J by 0 bases, with 9 bases between the two germline ends. Germline loops: CDR1 SNHLY, CDR2 FYNNEI. This CDR3 is 14 amino acids long. CDR3 loop: CASRQGPSYNEQFF. The CDR3 nucleotides read TGTGCCAGCAGGCAGGGTCCCTCCTACAATGAGCAGTTCTTC.

This clone was detected a few times. The sample holds other DNA sequences that translate to the same CDR3. The V call is TRBV19, the J call TRBJ2-5; 8 nucleotides line up with TRBD2. After removal of 6 bases from V and 0 bases from J, the junction contained 6 bases not matched to a gene. Germline values: CDR1 LNHDA, CDR2 SQIVND (reference sequence). The CDR3 covers 15 residues. As DNA, the CDR3 is TGTGCCAGTAGCCGCGGGGGGTGGTACCAAGAGACCCAGTACTTC. Translated, it gives CASSRGGWYQETQYF.

This chain uses TRBV18 with TRBJ2-3; 8 nucleotides agree with TRBD2. The length of the CDR3 is 16 residues. Germline V gives CDR1 KGHSH, CDR2 LQKENI. With V trimmed by 1 base and J by 2 bases, 5 bases remained unmatched. CDR3 protein: CASSPLAGGHTDTQYF. The CDR3 DNA follows: TGTGCCAGCTCACCACTGGCGGGGGGACACACAGATACGCAGTATTTT. The full variable domain, rest sourced from reference TRBV18 and TRBJ2-3, is NAGVMQNPRHLVRRRGQEARLRCSPMKGHSHVYWYRQLPEEGLKFMVYLQKENIIDESGMPKERFSAEFPKEGPSILRIQQVVRGDSAAYFCASSPLAGGHTDTQYFGPGTRLTVL.

The CDR3 is CASSLGGSSYNEQFF. DNA of the CDR3: TGTGCCAGCAGCTTAGGCGGAAGCTCCTACAATGAGCAGTTCTTC. The rearrangement joins TRBV11-3 to TRBJ2-1, with D unresolved. Germline assignment: CDR1 SGHNT and CDR2 YENEEA. Deletions cut 1 base from V and 0 bases from J, with 7 bases between. The CDR3 extends over 15 amino acids. The full variable domain, in which reference TRBV11-3 and TRBJ2-1 provide the parts outside the CDR3, is EAGVVQSPRYKIIEKKQPVAFWCNPISGHNTLYWYLQNLGQGPELLIRYENEEAVDDSQLPKDRFSAERLKGVDSTLKIQPAELGDSAVYLCASSLGGSSYNEQFFGPGTRLTVL.

As concerns this clone: Different DNA sequences within this sample yield the same CDR3. The chain carries TRBV30 and TRBJ1-5; D ambiguous. Germline V gene sequence: CDR1 GTSNPN, CDR2 SVGIG (reference sequence). Trimming shortened V by 0 bases and J by 0 bases, and 3 bases separated the two germline ends. The CDR3 has 13 amino acids. CDR3 in DNA: TGTGCCTGGAGTGTAGATAGCAATCAGCCCCAGCATTTT. Its protein product is CAWSVDSNQPQHF.

The V gene is TRBV4-1, the J gene TRBJ1-6; 8 bases fit TRBD1. This CDR3 is built from 18 residues. CDR1 and CDR2 from the germline V gene are MGHRA and YSYEKL. V lost 2 bases, J lost 5 bases, and 11 bases stayed unmatched. CDR3: CASSQTSGRQGNNSPLHF. The CDR3 region has the DNA TGCGCCAGCAGCCAAACAAGTGGTCGACAGGGGAATAATTCACCCCTCCACTTT.

This clone was found a few times. The V and J genes are TRBV15 and TRBJ1-2; D might be TRBD1 (6 bases). Per germline, CDR1 LNHNV and CDR2 YYDKDF (reference sequence). This CDR3 has 15 residues. V lost 1 base and J lost 4, with 13 bases in between. Here the CDR3 reads CATSRGPGQIYGYTF. The CDR3, as DNA: TGTGCCACCAGCAGAGGGCCAGGACAGATCTATGGCTACACCTTC.

This sequence joins TRBV5-1 and TRBJ2-1, with D possibly being TRBD2 (6 bases). This CDR3 is 13 amino acids long. CDR1 and CDR2 (germline): SGHRS, YFSETQ. Trimming cost V 4 bases and J 7 bases, with 12 bases left between them. The CDR3 reads CASSPLGGNEQFF. CDR3 DNA: TGCGCCAGCAGCCCCCTCGGGGGTAATGAGCAGTTCTTC.

This clone has more than one count but fewer than ten. V gene TRBV4-3 combines with J gene TRBJ1-1, with TRBD1 identical over 7 bases. Germline V gene lookup returns CDR1 LGHNA and CDR2 YSLEER. After removal of 1 base from V and 5 bases from J, the junction contained 7 bases not matched to a gene. The CDR3 covers 15 residues. The CDR3 sequence: CASSQGRSGGTEAFF. The DNA of the CDR3 is TGCGCCAGCAGCCAAGGGAGGTCAGGGGGTACTGAAGCTTTCTTT.

The chain recombines TRBV7-6 with TRBJ2-5; the match to TRBD2 covers 7 bases. The CDR3 is 15 amino acids. Germline CDR1 reads SGHVS; CDR2 reads FNYEAQ. V dropped 4 bases and J dropped 2; count of bases not matched to a gene: 7. The CDR3 region is CASSSAGVGQETQYF. The CDR3, as DNA: TGTGCCAGCAGCTCGGCGGGGGTAGGGCAAGAGACCCAGTACTTC.

V gene TRBV7-9 combines with J gene TRBJ2-1; TRBD2 matches 8 bases. Germline values: CDR1 SEHNR, CDR2 FQNEAQ (reference sequence). Trimming took 4 bases from V and 4 from J; bases not matched to a gene: 9. CDR3 length: 16 amino acids. DNA for the CDR3: TGTGCCAGCAGCTCGGGGGGACTAGAGATGTACAATGAGCAGTTCTTC. This encodes CASSSGGLEMYNEQFF.

The chain employs TRBV9 and TRBJ2-6; no clear D gene. Trimming removed 0 bases at V and 12 bases at J, with 7 bases between. Germline assignment: CDR1 SGDLS and CDR2 YYNGEE. This CDR3 has 12 residues. As DNA, the CDR3 is TGTGCCAGCAGCGTAGGAAAGGGCGTCCTGACTTTC. This translates into CASSVGKGVLTF.

This chain connects TRBV2 to TRBJ2-3; 8 nucleotides align to TRBD2. Germline lookup yields CDR1 SNHLY and CDR2 FYNNEI. V lost 1 base and J lost 1; bases outside the gene matches: 1. The CDR3 is made up of 15 amino acids. The CDR3 DNA reads as TGTGCCAGCAGTGAAGGTAGCGGGGGCACAGATACGCAGTATTTT. Translation: CASSEGSGGTDTQYF.

V is TRBV7-9 and J is TRBJ1-6; D is ambiguous. Between the trimmed V and J ends, which lost 7 bases and 6 bases, there was a span of 16 bases. The germline V gene encodes CDR1 SEHNR and CDR2 FQNEAQ (reference sequence). The CDR3 is 15 amino acids. Here the CDR3 reads CASTSTSDGNSPLHF. The CDR3 bases are TGTGCCAGCACCTCAACCTCGGACGGTAATTCACCCCTCCACTTT.